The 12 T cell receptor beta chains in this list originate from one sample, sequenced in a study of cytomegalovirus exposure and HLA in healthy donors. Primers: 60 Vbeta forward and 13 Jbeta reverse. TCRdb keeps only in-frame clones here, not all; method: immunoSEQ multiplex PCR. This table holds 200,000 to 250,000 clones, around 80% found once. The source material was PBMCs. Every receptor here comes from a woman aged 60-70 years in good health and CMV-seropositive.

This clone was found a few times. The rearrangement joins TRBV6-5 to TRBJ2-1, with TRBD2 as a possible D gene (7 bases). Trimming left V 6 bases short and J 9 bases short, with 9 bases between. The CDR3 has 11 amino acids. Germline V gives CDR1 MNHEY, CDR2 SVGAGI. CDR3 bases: TGTGCCAGCAGAAGGGGGGGTGAGCAGTTCTTC. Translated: CASRRGGEQFF.

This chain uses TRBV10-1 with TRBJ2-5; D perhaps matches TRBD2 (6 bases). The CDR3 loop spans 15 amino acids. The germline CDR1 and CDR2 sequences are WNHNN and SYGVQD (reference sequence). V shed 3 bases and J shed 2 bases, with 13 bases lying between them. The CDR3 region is CASSDGGAGQETQYF. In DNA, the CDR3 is TGCGCCAGCAGTGACGGCGGGGCAGGACAAGAGACCCAGTACTTC.

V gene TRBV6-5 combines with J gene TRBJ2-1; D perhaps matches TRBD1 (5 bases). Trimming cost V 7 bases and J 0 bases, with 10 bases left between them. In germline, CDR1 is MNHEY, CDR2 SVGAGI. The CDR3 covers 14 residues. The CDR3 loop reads CASTQGLSYNEQFF. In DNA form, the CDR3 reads TGTGCCAGCACTCAGGGCCTCTCCTACAATGAGCAGTTCTTC.

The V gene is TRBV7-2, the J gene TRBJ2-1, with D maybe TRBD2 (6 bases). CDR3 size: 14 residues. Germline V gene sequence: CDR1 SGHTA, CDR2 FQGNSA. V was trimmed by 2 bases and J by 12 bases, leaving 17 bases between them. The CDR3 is CASSLYGRGPTQFF. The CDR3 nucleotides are TGTGCCAGCAGCTTATACGGGCGGGGCCCTACGCAGTTCTTC.

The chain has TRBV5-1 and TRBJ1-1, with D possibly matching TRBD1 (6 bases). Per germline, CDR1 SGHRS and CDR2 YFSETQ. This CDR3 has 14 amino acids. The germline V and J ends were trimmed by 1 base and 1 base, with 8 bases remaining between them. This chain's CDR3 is CASSLTGTNTEAFF. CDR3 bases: TGCGCCAGCAGCTTGACAGGGACGAACACTGAAGCTTTCTTT. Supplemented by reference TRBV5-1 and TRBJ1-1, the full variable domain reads KAGVTQTPRYLIKTRGQQVTLSCSPISGHRSVSWYQQTPGQGLQFLFEYFSETQRNKGNFPGRFSGRQFSNSRSEMNVSTLELGDSALYLCASSLTGTNTEAFFGQGTRLTVV.

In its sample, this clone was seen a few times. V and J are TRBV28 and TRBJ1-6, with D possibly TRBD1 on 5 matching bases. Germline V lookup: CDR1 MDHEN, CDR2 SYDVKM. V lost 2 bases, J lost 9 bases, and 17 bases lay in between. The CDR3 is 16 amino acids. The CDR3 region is CASSLGPGLSGSPLHF. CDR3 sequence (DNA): TGTGCCAGCAGTTTAGGCCCAGGGCTCTCTGGTTCACCCCTCCACTTT.

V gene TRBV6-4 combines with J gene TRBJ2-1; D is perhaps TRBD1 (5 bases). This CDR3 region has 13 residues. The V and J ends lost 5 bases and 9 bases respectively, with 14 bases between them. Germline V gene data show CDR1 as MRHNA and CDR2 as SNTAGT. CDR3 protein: CASSSGWGGEQFF. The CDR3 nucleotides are TGTGCCAGCAGTTCAGGGTGGGGTGGTGAGCAGTTCTTC.

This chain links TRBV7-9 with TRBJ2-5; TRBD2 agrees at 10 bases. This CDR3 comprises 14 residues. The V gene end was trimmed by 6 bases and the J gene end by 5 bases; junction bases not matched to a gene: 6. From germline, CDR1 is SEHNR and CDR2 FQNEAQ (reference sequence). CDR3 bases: TGTGCCAGCAGGATAGGAGCGGGGGGGGAGACCCAGTACTTC. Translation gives CASRIGAGGETQYF.

This chain's CDR3 is CASNAQGAEREKLFF. In DNA form, the CDR3 reads TGTGCCAGCAACGCACAGGGGGCGGAAAGGGAAAAACTGTTTTTT. The rearrangement joins TRBV7-8 to TRBJ1-4, with 9 bases identical to TRBD1. Germline-derived CDR1 and CDR2 are SGHVS and FQNEAQ. The CDR3 contains 15 residues. Trimming took 7 bases from V and 8 from J; bases not matched to a gene: 11.

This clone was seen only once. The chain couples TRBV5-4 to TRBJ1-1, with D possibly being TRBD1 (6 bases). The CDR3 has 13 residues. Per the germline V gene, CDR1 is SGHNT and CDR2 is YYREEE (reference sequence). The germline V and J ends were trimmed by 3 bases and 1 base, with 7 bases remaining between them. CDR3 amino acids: CASSWDTNTEAFF. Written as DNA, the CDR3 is TGTGCCAGCAGCTGGGACACGAACACTGAAGCTTTCTTT.

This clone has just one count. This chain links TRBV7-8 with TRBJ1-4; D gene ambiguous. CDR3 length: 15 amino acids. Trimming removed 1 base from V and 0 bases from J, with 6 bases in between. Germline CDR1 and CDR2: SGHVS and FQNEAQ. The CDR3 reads CASSLEAATNEKLFF. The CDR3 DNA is TGTGCCAGCAGCTTAGAGGCGGCAACTAATGAAAAACTGTTTTTT. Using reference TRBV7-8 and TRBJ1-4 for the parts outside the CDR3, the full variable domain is GAGVSQSPRYKVAKRGQDVALRCDPISGHVSLFWYQQALGQGPEFLTYFQNEAQLDKSGLPSDRFFAERPEGSVSTLKIQRTQQEDSAVYLCASSLEAATNEKLFFGSGTQLSVL.

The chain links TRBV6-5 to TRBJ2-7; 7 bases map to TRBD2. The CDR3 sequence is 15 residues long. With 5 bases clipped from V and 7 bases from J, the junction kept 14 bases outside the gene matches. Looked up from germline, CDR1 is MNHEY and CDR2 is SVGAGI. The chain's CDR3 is CASSARNQRGVEQYF. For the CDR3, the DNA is TGTGCCAGCAGTGCCCGCAACCAACGGGGGGTTGAGCAGTACTTC.